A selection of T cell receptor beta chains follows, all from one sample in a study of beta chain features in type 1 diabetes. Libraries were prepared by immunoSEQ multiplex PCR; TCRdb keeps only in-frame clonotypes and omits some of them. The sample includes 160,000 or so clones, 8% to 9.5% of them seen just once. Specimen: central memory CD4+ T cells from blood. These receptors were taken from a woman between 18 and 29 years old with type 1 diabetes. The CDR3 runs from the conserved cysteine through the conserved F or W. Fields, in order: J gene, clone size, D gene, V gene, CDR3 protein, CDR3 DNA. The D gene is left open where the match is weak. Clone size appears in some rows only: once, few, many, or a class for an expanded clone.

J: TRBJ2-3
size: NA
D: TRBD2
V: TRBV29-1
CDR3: CSVGTRRDTQYF
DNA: TGCAGCGTTGGGACTAGGAGAGATACGCAGTATTTT

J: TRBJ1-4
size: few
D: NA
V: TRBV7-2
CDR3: CASSRVGEKLFF
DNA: TGTGCCAGCAGCCGGGTCGGTGAAAAACTGTTTTTT

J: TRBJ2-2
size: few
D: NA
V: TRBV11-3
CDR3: CASSHRARFTGELFF
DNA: TGTGCCAGCAGCCACAGGGCCCGCTTCACCGGGGAGCTGTTTTTT

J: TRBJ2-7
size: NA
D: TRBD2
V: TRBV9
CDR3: CASSEIAGMGGEQYF
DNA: TGTGCCAGCAGCGAAATAGCGGGAATGGGGGGAGAGCAGTACTTC

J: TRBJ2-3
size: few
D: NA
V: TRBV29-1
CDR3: CSVAGYTDTQYF
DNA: TGCAGCGTTGCAGGGTACACAGATACGCAGTATTTT

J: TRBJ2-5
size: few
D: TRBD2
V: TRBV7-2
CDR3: CASSSRRSGGPRGETQYF
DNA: TGTGCCAGCAGCTCCCGGAGGAGCGGGGGCCCCAGGGGAGAGACCCAGTACTTC

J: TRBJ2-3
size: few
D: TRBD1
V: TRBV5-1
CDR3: CASSLLWGQDTQYF
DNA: TGCGCCAGCAGCTTGTTGTGGGGACAGGATACGCAGTATTTT

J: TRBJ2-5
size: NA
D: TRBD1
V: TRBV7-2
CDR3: CASSRNRDRRETQYF
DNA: TGTGCCAGCAGCCGGAACCGGGACAGACGAGAGACCCAGTACTTC

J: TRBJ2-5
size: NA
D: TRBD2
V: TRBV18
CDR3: CASSPPRGGQETQYF
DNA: TGTGCCAGCTCACCACCACGGGGGGGGCAAGAGACCCAGTACTTC

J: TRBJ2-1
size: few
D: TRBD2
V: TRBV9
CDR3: CASSGRGNEQFF
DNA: TGTGCCAGCAGCGGGCGGGGGAATGAGCAGTTCTTC

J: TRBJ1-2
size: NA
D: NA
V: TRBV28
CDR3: CASSAPGHSYGYTF
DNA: TGTGCCAGCAGCGCGCCGGGACATTCATATGGCTACACCTTC

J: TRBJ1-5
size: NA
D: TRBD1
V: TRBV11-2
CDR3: CASSLGQVNQPQHF
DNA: TGTGCCAGCAGCCTGGGACAGGTCAATCAGCCCCAGCATTTT

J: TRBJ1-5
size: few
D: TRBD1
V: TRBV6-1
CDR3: CASSGSGTGGKQPQHF
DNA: TGTGCCAGCAGTGGATCCGGGACAGGGGGCAAACAGCCCCAGCATTTT

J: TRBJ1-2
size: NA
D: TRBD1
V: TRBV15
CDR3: CATSRVVTGWDDYTF
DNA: TGTGCCACCAGCAGAGTAGTGACAGGGTGGGATGACTACACCTTC

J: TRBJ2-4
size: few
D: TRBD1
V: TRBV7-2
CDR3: CASSPQGAGDIQYF
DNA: TGTGCCAGCAGCCCACAGGGGGCCGGGGACATTCAGTACTTC

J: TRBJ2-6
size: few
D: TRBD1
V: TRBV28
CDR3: CASSSPGGISGANVLTF
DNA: TGTGCCAGCAGTTCCCCAGGGGGTATCTCTGGGGCCAACGTCCTGACTTTC

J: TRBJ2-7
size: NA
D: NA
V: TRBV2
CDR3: CASSDVIRGGEQYF
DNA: TGTGCCAGCAGTGATGTTATTCGAGGAGGAGAGCAGTACTTC

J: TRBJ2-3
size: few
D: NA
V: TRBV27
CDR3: CASSLNRDTQYF
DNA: TGTGCCAGCAGTTTAAATCGGGATACGCAGTATTTT

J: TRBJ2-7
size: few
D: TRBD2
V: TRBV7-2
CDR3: CASSSLAGVYEQYF
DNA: TGTGCCAGCAGCTCGCTAGCGGGAGTCTACGAGCAGTACTTC

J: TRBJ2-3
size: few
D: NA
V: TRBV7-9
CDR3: CASSLGTYSTDTQYF
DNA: TGTGCCAGCAGCTTAGGTACATACAGCACAGATACGCAGTATTTT

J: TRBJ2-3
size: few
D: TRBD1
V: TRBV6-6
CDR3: CASRKGQVTDTQYF
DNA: TGTGCCAGCAGAAAAGGACAGGTCACAGATACGCAGTATTTT

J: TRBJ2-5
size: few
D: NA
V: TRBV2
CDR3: CASSEATGRGETQYF
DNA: TGTGCCAGCAGTGAGGCAACTGGCCGGGGAGAGACCCAGTACTTC